Following are 25 T cell receptor beta chains from one sample sequenced in a study of T cell repertoires in urothelial bladder cancer. Produced via immunoSEQ multiplex PCR; TCRdb's table is partial and in-frame only. Among about 11,000 clones, 68% were seen once, and the ten largest hold less than 7%. What was sequenced was tumor-infiltrating cells from bladder cancer. Source of these receptors: a human donor with a benign inflammatory bladder lesion.

Of note for this clone: The DNA is omitted, as the CDR3 cannot be located on it reliably, and the CDR3 follows TCRdb's listing. V is TRBV21-1 and J is TRBJ1-3. TRBV21-1 is a recognized pseudogene. A total of 17 residues make up the CDR3, ends included. CDR3 region: CASSKGPPWGAGNTIYF.

The gene calls are TRBV9 and TRBJ2-6; D unresolved. Trimming took off 1 base at V and 0 bases at J, with 5 bases between the two ends. The CDR3 is 15 amino acids. Per the germline V gene, CDR1 is SGDLS and CDR2 is YYNGEE. CDR3 region: CASSVRYSGANVLTF. The CDR3 DNA reads as TGTGCCAGCAGCGTACGGTACTCTGGGGCCAACGTCCTGACTTTC.

Within the sample, this clone is medium-sized. The rearrangement links TRBV29-1 to TRBJ2-1, with D tentatively TRBD1 (6 bases). Trimming shortened V by 6 bases and J by 4 bases, and 10 bases separated the two germline ends. The length of the CDR3 is 12 residues. Germline-derived CDR1 and CDR2 are SQVTM and ANQGSEA. The DNA of the CDR3 is TGCAGCGTAAACAGGGATTACAATGAGCAGTTCTTC. Translated: CSVNRDYNEQFF.

The chain couples TRBV5-1 to TRBJ2-5; D tentatively fits TRBD1 or TRBD2 (5 bases each). V was cut by 1 base and J by 6 bases, with 13 bases left in between. Germline CDR1 and CDR2: SGHRS and YFSETQ. The CDR3 consists of 14 residues. The CDR3: CASSLIGDRKTQYF. CDR3 coding DNA: TGCGCCAGCAGCTTGATTGGGGACCGAAAGACCCAGTACTTC.

The chain couples TRBV7-9 to TRBJ1-3; no definite D call. CDR3 length: 14 residues. Germline CDR1 and CDR2: SEHNR and FQNEAQ (reference sequence). V lost 5 bases, J lost 3 bases, and 11 bases lay in between. CDR3: CASSPPQFGNTIYF. In nucleotides, the CDR3 is TGTGCCAGCAGCCCCCCGCAGTTTGGAAACACCATATATTTT.

The V call is TRBV5-6, the J call TRBJ1-2; D is perhaps TRBD1 (5 bases). This CDR3 contains 15 residues. V lost 0 bases and J lost 4, with 13 bases in between. Germline V CDR1 and CDR2: SGHDT, YYEEEE. The CDR3 region is CASSLGGWDPYGYTF. CDR3 nucleotide sequence: TGTGCCAGCAGCTTGGGGGGCTGGGACCCCTATGGCTACACCTTC.

This clone has just one count. This chain joins TRBV29-1 and TRBJ2-5, with D hard to call. Germline CDR1 SQVTM, CDR2 ANQGSEA. CDR3 length: 9 residues. V gave up 3 bases and J gave up 5 bases, with 1 base separating them. CDR3 sequence (DNA): TGCAGCGTTGAGGAGACCCAGTACTTC. Its translation: CSVEETQYF.

The chain recombines TRBV5-4 with TRBJ1-1; 11 bases match TRBD1. Germline CDR1 SGHNT, CDR2 YYREEE (reference sequence). V lost 0 bases to trimming and J lost 5 bases; unmatched junction nucleotides: 12. The CDR3 is 18 residues long. The CDR3 sequence: CASSLGGQGVRLRTEAFF. The CDR3 DNA is TGTGCCAGCAGCTTGGGGGGACAGGGGGTAAGGTTAAGGACTGAAGCTTTCTTT. The whole variable domain, remainder taken from reference TRBV5-4 and TRBJ1-1, is ETGVTQSPTHLIKTRGQQVTLRCSSQSGHNTVSWYQQALGQGPQFIFQYYREEENGRGNFPPRFSGLQFPNYSSELNVNALELDDSALYLCASSLGGQGVRLRTEAFFGQGTRLTVV.

In regard to this clone: An end of the junction does not agree with germline; a read error may underlie this. The V call is TRBV11-1, the J call TRBJ1-1, with D unclear. CDR3 length: 15 residues. From germline, CDR1 is SGHAT and CDR2 FQDESV (reference sequence). The CDR3 reads CASSLAMDGNTKAFF. The CDR3 DNA reads as TGTGCCAGCAGCTTAGCAATGGACGGGAACACTAAAGCTTTCTTT.

This clone was counted between two and nine times. V gene TRBV10-2 combines with J gene TRBJ2-2; no clear D gene. V lost 2 bases to trimming and J lost 4 bases, with 11 bases between them. CDR1 is WSHSY, CDR2 SAAADI, per germline. This CDR3 is 15 amino acids long. This chain's CDR3 is CASSEVESGTGELFF. As DNA, the CDR3 is TGCGCCAGCAGTGAGGTAGAATCGGGCACCGGGGAGCTGTTTTTT.

CDR3 loop: CSSTQGPLKAEAFF. CDR3 bases: TGCAGCTCGACGCAGGGACCCCTTAAGGCTGAAGCTTTCTTT. This rearrangement joins TRBV29-1 to TRBJ1-1; tentative D call: TRBD1 (5 bases). V was cut by 8 bases and J by 6 bases, with 22 bases left in between. The CDR3 runs 14 residues. The germline V gene has CDR1 SQVTM and CDR2 ANQGSEA.

The rearrangement uses TRBV4-1 and TRBJ1-2, with 8 bases aligning to TRBD1. V lost 1 base and J lost 7; bases outside the gene matches: 5. The CDR3 contains 14 residues. From germline, CDR1 is MGHRA and CDR2 YSYEKL. The CDR3 region has the DNA TGCGCCAGCAGCCAAGCCCAGGGGGCGGGTGGCTACACCTTC. Protein: CASSQAQGAGGYTF.

The chain links TRBV10-2 to TRBJ2-1, with 9 bases fitting TRBD2. The germline CDR1 and CDR2 sequences are WSHSY and SAAADI. The CDR3 has 14 residues. The V segment lost 4 bases and the J segment 6 bases; nucleotides outside the gene matches: 4. Here the CDR3 reads CASSGSGGFNEQFF. DNA of the CDR3: TGCGCCAGCAGTGGAAGCGGGGGGTTCAATGAGCAGTTCTTC.

V is TRBV19 and J is TRBJ1-4, with D hard to call. Trimming took off 6 bases at V and 6 bases at J, with 17 bases between the two ends. Germline V gene sequence: CDR1 LNHDA, CDR2 SQIVND (reference sequence). This CDR3 has 15 amino acids. The CDR3 here is CASRHPAGSDEKLFF. CDR3 bases: TGTGCCAGTAGGCACCCAGCGGGGAGTGATGAAAAACTGTTTTTT.

A note on this clone: At one boundary the junction diverges from the germline segment, which might be a read error. This rearrangement joins TRBV7-9 to TRBJ2-7, with a possible D match to TRBD2 (6 bases). CDR1 and CDR2 from the germline V gene are SEHNR and FQNEAQ (reference sequence). This CDR3 has 12 amino acids. Here the CDR3 reads CASTLSGEVQYF. CDR3 bases: TGTGCCAGCACCTTATCGGGGGAAGTGCAGTACTTC.

This clone was found a few times. CDR3 coding DNA: TGTGCCAGTACCCTGACAGGGAATGATCAGCCCCAGCATTTT. Its protein is CASTLTGNDQPQHF. The chain has TRBV19 and TRBJ1-5; 7 bases fit TRBD1. Germline CDR1 and CDR2: LNHDA and SQIVND (reference sequence). Losses at the gene ends were 7 bases for V and 5 bases for J; bases not matched to a gene: 8. CDR3 length: 14 residues.

This chain joins TRBV5-4 and TRBJ1-2, with 8 positions matching TRBD1. Germline CDR1 and CDR2: SGHNT and YYREEE (reference sequence). V lost 1 base and J lost 4; bases outside the gene matches: 0. CDR3 length: 13 amino acids. CDR3 residues: CASSLQGAYGYTF. CDR3 bases: TGTGCCAGCAGCTTGCAGGGGGCCTATGGCTACACCTTC.

This chain uses TRBV6-1 with TRBJ2-7; D unresolved. In germline, CDR1 is MNHNS, CDR2 SASEGT. V lost 1 base and J lost 3, with 7 bases in between. This CDR3 contains 13 residues. CDR3 sequence: CASSEGNVYEQYF. DNA of the CDR3: TGTGCCAGCAGTGAAGGAAATGTCTACGAGCAGTACTTC.

The chain joins TRBV13 to TRBJ1-3, with 7 bases identical to TRBD1. From germline, CDR1 is PRHDT and CDR2 FYEKMQ (reference sequence). The CDR3 runs to 17 residues. V was pared by 3 bases and J by 4 bases, with 12 bases of the junction left unmatched. The CDR3 DNA is TGTGCCAGCAGCTTTGTGGCCCTCCAGGGGGGGGGAAACACCATATATTTT. Protein sequence: CASSFVALQGGGNTIYF.

This chain uses TRBV19 with TRBJ2-7; 8 positions match TRBD1. Germline CDR1 LNHDA, CDR2 SQIVND (reference sequence). The CDR3 has 14 amino acids. With 9 bases clipped from V and 7 bases from J, the junction kept 14 bases outside the gene matches. CDR3 residues: CASALRQGLTEQYF. As DNA, the CDR3 is TGTGCCAGCGCATTGAGACAGGGGTTAACTGAGCAGTACTTC.

The chain couples TRBV2 to TRBJ2-1; TRBD1 or TRBD2 may be the D gene (5 bases each). The CDR3 covers 14 residues. Trimming took off 11 bases at V and 5 bases at J, with 19 bases between the two ends. CDR1 SNHLY and CDR2 FYNNEI come from the germline V gene. CDR3 DNA: TGTGCCGGTGGGGAGCAGGGATCGAACAATGAGCAGTTCTTC. It translates to CAGGEQGSNNEQFF.

This clone occurred once. The rearrangement links TRBV5-1 to TRBJ2-3, with a tentative D call TRBD2 (6 bases). There are 14 residues in the CDR3. The V and J ends lost 4 bases and 4 bases respectively, with 13 bases between them. The germline CDR1 and CDR2 sequences are SGHRS and YFSETQ. The CDR3 DNA sequence: TGCGCCAGCAGCACTTCTAGCGCTTCAGATACGCAGTATTTT. Translated, it gives CASSTSSASDTQYF. Full variable domain (missing parts from reference TRBV5-1 and TRBJ2-3): KAGVTQTPRYLIKTRGQQVTLSCSPISGHRSVSWYQQTPGQGLQFLFEYFSETQRNKGNFPGRFSGRQFSNSRSEMNVSTLELGDSALYLCASSTSSASDTQYFGPGTRLTVL.

V gene TRBV12-5 combines with J gene TRBJ2-7; 7 bases fit TRBD1. The CDR3 spans 13 residues. The germline CDR1 and CDR2 sequences are LGHNT and FRNRAP. Trimming took 1 base from V and 3 from J; bases not matched to a gene: 0. CDR3 in DNA: TGTGCTAGTGGTTTGGACAGGGGCTACGAGCAGTACTTC. It translates to CASGLDRGYEQYF.

This chain links TRBV7-9 with TRBJ1-4; 7 nucleotides agree with TRBD1. This CDR3 contains 19 residues. Looked up from germline, CDR1 is SEHNR and CDR2 is FQNEAQ (reference sequence). Losses at the gene ends were 5 bases for V and 3 bases for J; bases not matched to a gene: 18. CDR3 coding DNA: TGTGCCAGCAGCCCACGGCTAAGGGACAGCCAACAACCTAATGAAAAACTGTTTTTT. Translated: CASSPRLRDSQQPNEKLFF.

The CDR3 protein is CASSKGTGWGTEAFF. The CDR3 DNA reads TGTGCCAGTAGTAAGGGAACAGGGTGGGGGACTGAAGCTTTCTTT. This chain joins TRBV19 and TRBJ1-1, with D tentatively TRBD1 (6 bases). The CDR3 sequence is 15 residues long. Germline V gene lookup returns CDR1 LNHDA and CDR2 SQIVND (reference sequence). Trimming removed 4 bases at V and 5 bases at J, with 17 bases between.